The rows below give T cell receptor beta chains drawn from one sample of a study of blood T cell repertoires in COVID-19. Repertoires were generated with immunoSEQ multiplex PCR, while TCRdb's copy carries only in-frame clones and drops some. Of 110,000 to 150,000 clones in the sample, 84% are singletons; the top ten hold about two fifths. Input material: peripheral blood. Receptor source: a human donor in a cohort sampled during active COVID-19. Both conserved end residues are part of each CDR3. A D gene is named only where the DNA matches it firmly. Size tells how often a clone was seen (once, few, many) or the class of an expanded clone, and some rows leave it out.

D,size,J,V,CDR3,DNA
NA,NA,TRBJ2-7,TRBV3-1/TRBV3-2,CASSPVGAGNSYEQYF,TGTGCCAGCAGCCCCGTGGGCGCAGGGAACTCCTACGAGCAGTACTTC
NA,NA,TRBJ1-5,TRBV6-5,CASSFSDQPQHF,TGTGCCAGCAGTTTCAGCGATCAGCCCCAGCATTTT
NA,NA,TRBJ2-7,TRBV3-1/TRBV3-2,CASSQNRETYEQYF,TGTGCCAGCAGCCAAAACAGGGAAACCTACGAGCAGTACTTC
TRBD1,NA,TRBJ2-2,TRBV5-6,CASRPGQGFIGELFF,TGTGCCAGCAGGCCGGGACAGGGGTTCATCGGGGAGCTGTTTTTT
TRBD1,NA,TRBJ2-5,TRBV4-1,CASSPGQGGETQYF,TGCGCCAGCAGCCCGGGACAGGGGGGGGAGACCCAGTACTTC
NA,NA,TRBJ1-2,TRBV29-1,CSVGQNANYGYTF,TGCAGCGTTGGACAGAATGCTAACTATGGCTACACCTTC
TRBD2,few,TRBJ2-5,TRBV7-2,CASSLRETSGGHQETQYF,TGTGCCAGCAGCTTAAGGGAGACTAGCGGGGGGCACCAAGAGACCCAGTACTTC
NA,NA,TRBJ2-3,TRBV15,CATSRDSFTDTQYF,TGTGCCACCAGCAGAGACTCTTTCACAGATACGCAGTATTTT
NA,NA,TRBJ1-2,TRBV19,CASKAGDGYTF,TGTGCCAGTAAGGCGGGGGATGGCTACACCTTC
TRBD1,NA,TRBJ1-1,TRBV19,CASSNQGVLNTEAFF,TGTGCCAGTAGTAATCAGGGGGTCCTGAACACTGAAGCTTTCTTT
NA,once,TRBJ1-5,TRBV19,CASRGTGSNQPQHF,TGTGCCAGTAGGGGCACAGGTAGCAATCAGCCCCAGCATTTT
TRBD1,once,TRBJ1-1,TRBV5-1,CASSPNPGQLTEAFF,TGCGCCAGCAGCCCAAATCCGGGACAGCTCACTGAAGCTTTCTTT
TRBD1,NA,TRBJ1-2,TRBV5-4,CASSSPTGEYGYTF,TGTGCCAGCAGCTCGCCGACAGGGGAGTATGGCTACACCTTC
TRBD1,NA,TRBJ1-2,TRBV19,CASSTFTGGNYGYTF,TGTGCCAGTAGTACCTTCACAGGGGGCAACTATGGCTACACCTTC
TRBD2,NA,TRBJ2-1,TRBV7-9,CASSLAGQYNEQFF,TGTGCCAGCAGTCTAGCGGGACAGTACAATGAGCAGTTCTTC
NA,NA,TRBJ2-1,TRBV5-1,CASSQDSSYNEQFF,TGCGCCAGCAGCCAGGACAGCTCCTACAATGAGCAGTTCTTC